Listed below are T cell receptor beta chains from one sample, sequenced in a study of shared clonotypes between healthy human individuals. Sequencing was performed with immunoSEQ multiplex PCR; in TCRdb, only in-frame clones are kept and a portion is missing. In the table there are under 2,500,000 clones, around 95% of which are singletons. Material for sequencing was naive CD4+ T cells sorted from blood. The origin of the receptors is a man aged 18-30 years in good health. CDR3s include the opening cysteine and the closing phenylalanine or tryptophan. D genes are given only for firm matches. Not every row has a clone size; where given, it reads once, few, many or a size class.

NA,NA,TRBJ2-2,TRBV7-9,TGTGCCAGCAGCTCGCACGCGAACACCGGGGAGCTGTTTTTT,CASSSHANTGELFF
once,NA,TRBJ2-1,TRBV6-6,TGTGCCAGCAGAGGGGTGGGGAGTACAATTGAGCAGTTCTTC,CASRGVGSTIEQFF
NA,TRBD2,TRBJ2-5,TRBV6-5,TGTGCCAGCACCAATGGACTAGCCAACCAAGAGACCCAGTACTTC,CASTNGLANQETQYF
few,TRBD2,TRBJ2-7,TRBV30,TGTGCCTGGAGGATTCCGGGACTAGCGCAACCCTACGAGCAGTACTTC,CAWRIPGLAQPYEQYF
NA,NA,TRBJ2-1,TRBV5-1,TGCGCCAGCAGCATCGGGGGAACCTACAATGAGCAGTTCTTC,CASSIGGTYNEQFF
NA,TRBD1,TRBJ1-1,TRBV11-2,TGTGCCAGCGGATTGACAGGGAAGAACACTGAAGCTTTCTTT,CASGLTGKNTEAFF
NA,NA,TRBJ1-4,TRBV4-1,TGCGCCAGCAGCCAAGATCCCGGGGGGTCAACTAATGAAAAACTGTTTTTT,CASSQDPGGSTNEKLFF
NA,NA,TRBJ1-3,TRBV6-6,TGTGCCAGCAGTACCAACGGTGGAAACACCATATATTTT,CASSTNGGNTIYF
NA,TRBD2,TRBJ2-2,TRBV10-1,TGCGCCAGCAGTGAGTCCAGCGGGAGGGCCGCCGGGGAGCTGTTTTTT,CASSESSGRAAGELFF
NA,NA,TRBJ2-1,TRBV5-1,TGCGCCAGCAACGAACCTAGCATTAATGAGCAGTTCTTC,CASNEPSINEQFF
NA,NA,TRBJ1-1,TRBV25-1,TGTGCCAGCAGTGATCGGGGCCTCAAGACCGGGTTTAAGGCTTTCTTT,CASSDRGLKTGFKAFF
NA,NA,TRBJ1-3,TRBV5-1,TGCGCCAGCAGCTTGTCCGGATATGGAAACACCATATATTTT,CASSLSGYGNTIYF
NA,TRBD1,TRBJ2-5,TRBV4-2,TGTGCCAGCAGCACCCAAGGGACAGGGGGCATGGGGGTCCAAGAGACCCAGTACTTC,CASSTQGTGGMGVQETQYF
once,NA,TRBJ1-1,TRBV30,TGTGCTTGCGGGACACCTAACACTGAAGCTTTCTTT,CACGTPNTEAFF
NA,NA,TRBJ2-5,TRBV14,TGTGCCAGCAGCTTAGGGAGTGAGACCCAGTACTTC,CASSLGSETQYF
NA,TRBD1,TRBJ2-3,TRBV5-1,TGCGCCAGCAGCTTGGGGGACAGAGCAGATACGCAGTATTTT,CASSLGDRADTQYF
NA,NA,TRBJ2-5,TRBV5-6,TGTGCCAGCAGCTTTACAGGCCAAGAGACCCAGTACTTC,CASSFTGQETQYF
NA,NA,TRBJ1-5,TRBV19,TGTGCCAGTAGTATAGTACCCAATCAGCCCCAGCATTTT,CASSIVPNQPQHF
few,NA,TRBJ2-3,TRBV6-6,TGTGCCAGCGGTTACACAGATACGCAGTATTTT,CASGYTDTQYF
NA,NA,TRBJ2-4,TRBV28,TGTGCCAGCATCTCTCGTCCCCAAAACATTCAGTACTTC,CASISRPQNIQYF
few,NA,TRBJ2-7,TRBV30,TGTGCCGTTCACCGGACGGTGAACTACGAGCAGTACTTC,CAVHRTVNYEQYF
NA,NA,TRBJ2-5,TRBV19,TGTGCCAGTAAAGGACGGGAACGAGAGACCCAGTACTTC,CASKGRERETQYF
NA,NA,TRBJ1-2,TRBV6-5,TGTGCCAGCAGTTTTCGAGACAGCTACACCTTC,CASSFRDSYTF
NA,NA,TRBJ2-1,TRBV5-1,TGCGCCAGCAGCTTGGAGGGGGGGAACCACAATGAGCAGTTCTTC,CASSLEGGNHNEQFF
NA,NA,TRBJ1-2,TRBV5-1,TGCGCCAGCAGCCCTGAGTCATCCTATGGCTACACCTTC,CASSPESSYGYTF
NA,NA,TRBJ2-1,TRBV30,TGTGCCTGGAGTGTAGGGGGGGGCTTGGGTGAGCAGTTCTTC,CAWSVGGGLGEQFF
NA,NA,TRBJ2-2,TRBV6-5,TGTGCCAGCAGTAACCAGGGCGGCACCGGGGAGCTGTTTTTT,CASSNQGGTGELFF